This T cell receptor beta chain emerged from a study of identical twins (dated by TCRdb to the mid-2010s). In the study overall: The study deep-sequenced TCR alpha and beta repertoires from monozygotic twins, unrelated adults of various ages and cord blood to test whether fetal clonotypes persist. Replicate twin experiments were performed at different times using different library preparation protocols to rule out contamination. What the study reported, not specific to this receptor: Because the same donors could not be followed over many years, the conclusions relied on cross-sectional statistical analysis. Compared with coincidental sharing between unrelated individuals, out-of-frame TCR alpha sequences shared between twins showed an excess of sequences with low generation probability. Invariant T cells such as MAIT and iNKT could partly confound zero-insertion analyses, although diverse VJ usage argued against such confounding for most clonotypes. Abundant cord blood beta clonotypes had fewer insertions, young adult naive repertoires showed a similar but weaker trend, and memory repertoires showed no such trend. In beta out-of-frame sequences, excess twin sharing was weaker, because having fewer shared sequences lowered the signal-to-noise ratio. Recombination models systematically underestimated out-of-frame TCR alpha sharing in monozygotic twins but agreed with sharing between unrelated individuals.

All donors were healthy Caucasians. The twin cohort comprised three pairs of female monozygotic twins, all aged roughly 18 to 30 years. Positive isolation kits from Invitrogen were used to isolate the CD4+ and CD8+ T cell populations. Libraries were constructed by 5' RACE. The sequencer listed for this sample is Illumina HiSeq 2000. A universal primer binding site was added through template switching, and the final cDNA carried a unique molecular identifier so that TCR cDNA molecules could be counted accurately. First-strand cDNA for TCR alpha and beta chains was synthesized from specific primers in the conserved constant-segment region. To control for contamination, every cDNA library was double barcoded, receiving both a SMART-Mk sample barcode and Illumina barcodes. TruSeq adapter sequences, together with Illumina sample barcodes, were added in two successive PCR steps. TCR alpha and beta cDNA libraries were sequenced on the Illumina HiSeq platform with custom primers. The study's processing was this. Unique molecular identifiers were extracted from raw reads with MiGEC, and CDR3 positions were determined with MiXCR. For each individual, recombination models were inferred using an EM algorithm with the repgenHMM and IGoR tools. The analysis of shared clonotypes was done with the tcR package in R, with sharing normalized by the product of cloneset sizes. Out-of-frame nonproductive sequences were analyzed to study raw recombination free of thymic and clonal selection effects. TCRdb reprocessing: public reads trimmed at Q25 with fastp, clones called with MiXCR, in-frame beta chains kept. Rows merge per CDR3 protein into single entries with the most common DNA and genes. The authors' filters were not applied to this entry. The sample records roughly 500,000 distinct CDR3 sequences, about 20% of which are singletons. The ten largest make up 0.91% of the sample.

This clonotype was recorded only once. There is no known antigen for this receptor. Base qualities are not recorded, but no much larger clone differs from it by a single base. The CDR3 goes from the cysteine to the phenylalanine over 14 residues. Left in the record is the CDR3 DNA by itself, 42 bases read in frame from the first base. Trimming costs V 3 bases and J 3 bases, and their ends lie 11 bases apart. CDR1 and CDR2, looked up from the germline V gene (reference sequence), are LNHDA and SQIVND. The data also belong to a second study, concerning T cells expressing NK-cell markers. That second report states: Three sorted T-cell subsets (CD3+CD56+NKG2C+, CD3+CD56+NKG2C- and CD3+CD56-NKG2C+) from several donors had their TCR beta-chain repertoires profiled. Among the eight sequenced donors, seven were HCMV-seropositive and one was HCMV-seronegative. In several experiments an anti-gammadeltaTCR antibody was added to restrict sorting to alphabetaTCR-expressing T cells. In roughly 6 donors, the dominant CD3+CD56+NKG2C+ clonotypes were found to rank among the top 10 CD8+ clonotypes and to make up roughly 1.0-8% of CD8+ T cells. Those dominant clonotypes were again the most abundant among CD3+CD56-NKG2C+ cells in four donors, at roughly 25-65%. It remained unclear whether the expanded NKG2C-expressing T cell clones were specific for HCMV antigens. The eight sequenced donors were randomly selected healthy volunteers, three men and five women. To determine HCMV serostatus, a commercial ELISA kit was used to detect HCMV-specific IgG in serum. Reads were demultiplexed and grouped by UMI with MIGEC, and clonotypes were assembled and quantified with MiTCR. To remove erroneous sequences, TCR cDNA sequences were retained only when supported by two or more reads. The tcR package was used for downstream repertoire analysis, with clonotypes matched between fractions based on CDR3 nucleotide sequence plus V segment. Antigen specificity was annotated against VDJdb with VDJmatch, allowing one amino acid substitution in CDR3.

Rearrangement joined TRBV19 to TRBJ2-5; the D gene cannot be named for sure. Sequencing was performed on CD4+ T cells sorted from blood. The origin of this receptor is a woman in her late teens or twenties in good health. The CDR3 amino acid sequence is: CASSISRPEETQYF. The nucleotide sequence reads as follows: TGTGCCAGTAGTATTTCCAGACCCGAAGAGACCCAGTACTTC.